This T cell receptor beta chain was captured in a study of beta chain features in type 1 diabetes. The study's findings and limits: Type 1 diabetes patients showed a moderate but significant shortening of TCRB CDR3s in all four CD4+ subsets. Cells that show high TCR expression could be over-represented by cDNA sequencing.

Blood was collected once per donor into heparin, averaging roughly 110 mL. Sorting based on CD45RO/CCR7/CD25/CD127/CD95/CD27 separated CD4+ naive, central memory, regulatory and stem cell-like memory cells. Expressed TCRB transcripts got sequenced, as all isolated RNA was reverse transcribed. Sequencing of naive, central memory and regulatory T cell samples gave an average of approximately 3.3 million reads. Generated by immunoSEQ multiplex PCR, the TCRdb table keeps only in-frame clones and is missing some. The sample contains about 120,000 clones, roughly 15% of which appear only once. CDR3 length: 16 residues. V lost 2 bases to trimming and J lost 7 bases, with 21 bases between them. Germline V gene sequence: CDR1 LNHDA, CDR2 SQIVND (reference sequence). For this clone: The target antigen is unknown.

The source of this sequence is a man aged 30-40 years with type 1 diabetes. The chain combines TRBV19 with TRBJ2-7; a weak D match, TRBD1 (6 bases). Input material: central memory CD4+ T cells from blood. The DNA of the CDR3 is TGTGCCAGTAGTATAAGCCCCTTGGGGACACGAAAAGAGCAGTACTTC. As protein: CASSISPLGTRKEQYF.